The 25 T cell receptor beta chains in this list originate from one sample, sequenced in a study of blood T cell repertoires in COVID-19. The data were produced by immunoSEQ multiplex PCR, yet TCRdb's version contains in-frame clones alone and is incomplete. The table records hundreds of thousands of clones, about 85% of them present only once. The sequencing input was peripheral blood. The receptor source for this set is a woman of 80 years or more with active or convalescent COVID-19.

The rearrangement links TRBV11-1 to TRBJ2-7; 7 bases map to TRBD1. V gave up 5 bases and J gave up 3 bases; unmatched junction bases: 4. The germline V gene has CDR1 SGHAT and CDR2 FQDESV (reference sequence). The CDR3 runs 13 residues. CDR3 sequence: CASSPTGIYEQYF. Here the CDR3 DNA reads TGTGCCAGCAGCCCGACAGGGATCTACGAGCAGTACTTC. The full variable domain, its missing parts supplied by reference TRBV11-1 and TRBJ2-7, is EAEVAQSPRYKITEKSQAVAFWCDPISGHATLYWYRQILGQGPELLVQFQDESVVDDSQLPKDRFSAERLKGVDSTLKIQPAELGDSAMYLCASSPTGIYEQYFGPGTRLTVT.

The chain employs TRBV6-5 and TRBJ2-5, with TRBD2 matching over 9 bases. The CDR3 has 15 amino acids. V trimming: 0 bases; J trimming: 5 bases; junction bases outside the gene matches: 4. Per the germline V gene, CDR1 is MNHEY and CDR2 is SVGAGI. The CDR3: CASSYSAGGGETQYF. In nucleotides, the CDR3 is TGTGCCAGCAGTTACTCCGCGGGAGGGGGTGAGACCCAGTACTTC.

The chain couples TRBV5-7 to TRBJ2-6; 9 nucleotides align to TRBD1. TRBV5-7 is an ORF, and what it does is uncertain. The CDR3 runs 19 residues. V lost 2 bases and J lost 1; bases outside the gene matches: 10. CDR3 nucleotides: TGTGCCAGCAGCTTCCCCAGGGACAGGGACAAATCTGGGGCCAACGTCCTGACTTTC. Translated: CASSFPRDRDKSGANVLTF.

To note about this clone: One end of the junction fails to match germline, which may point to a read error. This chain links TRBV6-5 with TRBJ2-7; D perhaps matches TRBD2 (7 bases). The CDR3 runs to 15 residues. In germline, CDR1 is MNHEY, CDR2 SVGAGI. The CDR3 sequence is CASSDSRRGTNEQYF. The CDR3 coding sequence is TGTGCCAGCAGTGACTCCAGAAGGGGGACTAACGAGCAGTACTTC.

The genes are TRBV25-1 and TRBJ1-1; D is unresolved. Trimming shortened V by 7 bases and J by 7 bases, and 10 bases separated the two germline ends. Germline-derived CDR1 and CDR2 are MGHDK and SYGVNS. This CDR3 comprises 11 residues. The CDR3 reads CASTAGNEAFF. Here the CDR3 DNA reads TGTGCCAGCACCGCGGGGAATGAAGCTTTCTTT.

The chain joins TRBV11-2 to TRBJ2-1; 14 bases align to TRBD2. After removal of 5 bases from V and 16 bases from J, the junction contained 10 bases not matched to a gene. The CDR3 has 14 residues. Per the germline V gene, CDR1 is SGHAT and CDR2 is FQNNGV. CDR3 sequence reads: CASSVTRTSGGPFF. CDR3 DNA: TGTGCCAGCAGCGTCACCCGGACTAGCGGGGGGCCATTCTTC.

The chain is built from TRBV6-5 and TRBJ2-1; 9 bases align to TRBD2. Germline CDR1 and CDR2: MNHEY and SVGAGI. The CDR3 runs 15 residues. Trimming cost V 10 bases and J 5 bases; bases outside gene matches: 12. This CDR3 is CATLGGVAGDNEQFF. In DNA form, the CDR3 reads TGTGCCACCTTAGGTGGGGTAGCGGGAGACAATGAGCAGTTCTTC.

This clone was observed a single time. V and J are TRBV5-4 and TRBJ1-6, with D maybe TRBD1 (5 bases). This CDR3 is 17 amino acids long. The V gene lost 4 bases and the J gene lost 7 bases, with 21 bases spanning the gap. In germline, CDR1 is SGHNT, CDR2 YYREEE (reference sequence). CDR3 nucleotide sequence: TGTGCCAGCAGCCCTCGAGCGGGGCCCATGGGGAATTCACCCCTCCACTTT. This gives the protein CASSPRAGPMGNSPLHF.

CDR3 bases: TGTGCCAGCAGCTCGACGACAGGGGTTAACACTGAAGCTTTCTTT. Its translation is CASSSTTGVNTEAFF. V usage is TRBV5-4 and J usage is TRBJ1-1; 8 bases align to TRBD1. Germline-derived CDR1 and CDR2 are SGHNT and YYREEE (reference sequence). V gave up 3 bases and J gave up 2 bases; unmatched junction bases: 6. This CDR3 is built from 15 residues.

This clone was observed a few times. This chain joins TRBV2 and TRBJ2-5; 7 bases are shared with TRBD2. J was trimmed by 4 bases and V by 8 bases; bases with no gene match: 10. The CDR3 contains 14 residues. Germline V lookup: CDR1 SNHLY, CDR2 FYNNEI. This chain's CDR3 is CASAFLSGPETQYF. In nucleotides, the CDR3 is TGTGCCAGCGCCTTCCTTAGCGGGCCAGAGACCCAGTACTTC.

The CDR3 region has the DNA TGTGCCAGCAGCCCCCTGGGGCAAATCAGCACAGATACGCAGTATTTT. It is translated as CASSPLGQISTDTQYF. The chain links TRBV9 to TRBJ2-3, with a tentative D call TRBD1 (5 bases). Germline CDR1 SGDLS, CDR2 YYNGEE. Trimming took 4 bases from V and 0 from J, leaving 15 bases between them. The CDR3 runs to 16 residues.

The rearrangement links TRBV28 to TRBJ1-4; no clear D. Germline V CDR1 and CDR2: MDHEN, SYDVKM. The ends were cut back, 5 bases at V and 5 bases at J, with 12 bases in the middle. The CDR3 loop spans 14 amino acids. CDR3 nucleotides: TGTGCCAGCAGTCTGGCCGCGGAGAATGAAAAACTGTTTTTT. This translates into CASSLAAENEKLFF.

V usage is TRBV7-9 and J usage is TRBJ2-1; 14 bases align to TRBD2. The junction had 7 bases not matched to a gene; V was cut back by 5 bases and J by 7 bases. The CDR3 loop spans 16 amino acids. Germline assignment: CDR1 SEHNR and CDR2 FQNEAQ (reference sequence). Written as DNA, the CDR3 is TGTGCCAGCAGCAAGGGACTAGCGGGAGTTGGTAATGAGCAGTTCTTC. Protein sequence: CASSKGLAGVGNEQFF.

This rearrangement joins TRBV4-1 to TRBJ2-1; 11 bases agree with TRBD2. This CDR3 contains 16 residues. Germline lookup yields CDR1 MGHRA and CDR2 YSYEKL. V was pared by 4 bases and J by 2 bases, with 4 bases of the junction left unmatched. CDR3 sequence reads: CASSPGLAGTYNEQFF. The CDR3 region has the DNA TGCGCCAGCAGCCCAGGACTAGCGGGTACCTACAATGAGCAGTTCTTC.

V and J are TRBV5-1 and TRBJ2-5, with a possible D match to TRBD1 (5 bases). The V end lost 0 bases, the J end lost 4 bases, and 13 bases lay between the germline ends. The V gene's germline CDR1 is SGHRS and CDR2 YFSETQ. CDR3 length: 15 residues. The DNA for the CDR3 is TGCGCCAGCAGCTTGGGGCAGGGCCGGATAGAGACCCAGTACTTC. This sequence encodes CASSLGQGRIETQYF.

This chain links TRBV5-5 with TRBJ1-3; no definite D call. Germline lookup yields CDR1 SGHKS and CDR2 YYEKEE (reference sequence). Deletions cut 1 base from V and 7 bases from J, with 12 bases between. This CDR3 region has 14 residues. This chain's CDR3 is CASSLSGNSNTIYF. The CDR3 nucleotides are TGTGCCAGCAGCTTGTCGGGGAATTCCAACACCATATATTTT.

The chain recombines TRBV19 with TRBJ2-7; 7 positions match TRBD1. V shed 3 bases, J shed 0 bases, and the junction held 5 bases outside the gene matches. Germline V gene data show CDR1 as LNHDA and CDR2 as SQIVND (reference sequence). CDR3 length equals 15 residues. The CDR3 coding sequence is TGTGCCAGTAGTATCAGGACAGGCAGCTCCTACGAGCAGTACTTC. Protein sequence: CASSIRTGSSYEQYF.

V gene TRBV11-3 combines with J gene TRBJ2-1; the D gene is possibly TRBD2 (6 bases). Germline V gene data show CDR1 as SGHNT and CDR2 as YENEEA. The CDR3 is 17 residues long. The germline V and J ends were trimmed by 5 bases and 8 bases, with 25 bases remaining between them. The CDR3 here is CASSINSAGGSKDEQFF. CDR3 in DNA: TGTGCCAGCAGCATAAATAGTGCCGGGGGTTCTAAAGATGAGCAGTTCTTC.

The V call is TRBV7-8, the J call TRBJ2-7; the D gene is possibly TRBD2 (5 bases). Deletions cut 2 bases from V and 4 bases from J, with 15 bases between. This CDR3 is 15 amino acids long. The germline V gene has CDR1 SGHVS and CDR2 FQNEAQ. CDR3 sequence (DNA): TGTGCCAGCAGCTTACGCAGCGGAACTAATTACGAGCAGTACTTC. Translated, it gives CASSLRSGTNYEQYF.

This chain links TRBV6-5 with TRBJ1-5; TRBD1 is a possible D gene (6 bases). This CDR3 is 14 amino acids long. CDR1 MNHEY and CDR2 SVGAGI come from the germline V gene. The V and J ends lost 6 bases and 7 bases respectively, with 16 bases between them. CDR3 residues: CASRPGTPFQPQHF. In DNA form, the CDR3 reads TGTGCCAGCAGACCCGGGACACCATTCCAGCCCCAGCATTTT.

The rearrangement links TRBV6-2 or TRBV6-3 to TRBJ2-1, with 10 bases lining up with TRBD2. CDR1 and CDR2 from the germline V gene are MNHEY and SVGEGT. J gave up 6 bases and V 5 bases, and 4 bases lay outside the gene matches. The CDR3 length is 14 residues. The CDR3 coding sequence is TGTGCCAGCAGTAGCGGGGGGGCCGTCAATGAGCAGTTCTTC. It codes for CASSSGGAVNEQFF.

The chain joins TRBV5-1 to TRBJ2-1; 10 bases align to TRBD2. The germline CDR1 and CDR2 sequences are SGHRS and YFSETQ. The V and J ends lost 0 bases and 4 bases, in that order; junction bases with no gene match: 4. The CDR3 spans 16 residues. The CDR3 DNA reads TGCGCCAGCAGCTTGGCCTCACTAGCGGGGTACAATGAGCAGTTCTTC. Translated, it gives CASSLASLAGYNEQFF.

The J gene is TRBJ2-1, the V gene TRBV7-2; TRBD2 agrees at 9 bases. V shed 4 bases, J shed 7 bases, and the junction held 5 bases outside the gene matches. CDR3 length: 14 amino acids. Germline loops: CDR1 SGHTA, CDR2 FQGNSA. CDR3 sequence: CASSSWTSANEQFF. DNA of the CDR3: TGTGCCAGCAGCTCCTGGACTAGCGCAAATGAGCAGTTCTTC.

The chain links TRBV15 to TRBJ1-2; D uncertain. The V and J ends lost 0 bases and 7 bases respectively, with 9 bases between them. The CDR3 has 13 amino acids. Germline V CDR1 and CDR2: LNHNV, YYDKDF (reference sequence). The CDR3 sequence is CATSRDTVFGYTF. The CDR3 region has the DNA TGTGCCACCAGCAGAGATACGGTGTTTGGCTACACCTTC. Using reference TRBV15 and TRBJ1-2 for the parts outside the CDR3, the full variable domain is DAMVIQNPRYQVTQFGKPVTLSCSQTLNHNVMYWYQQKSSQAPKLLFHYYDKDFNNEADTPDNFQSRRPNTSFCFLDIRSPGLGDTAMYLCATSRDTVFGYTFGSGTRLTVV.

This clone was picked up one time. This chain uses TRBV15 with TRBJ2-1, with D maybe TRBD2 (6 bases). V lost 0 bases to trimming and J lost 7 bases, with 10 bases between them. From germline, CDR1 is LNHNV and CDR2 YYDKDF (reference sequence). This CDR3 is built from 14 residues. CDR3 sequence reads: CATSRELALNEQFF. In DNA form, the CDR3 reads TGTGCCACCAGCAGAGAACTAGCCTTAAATGAGCAGTTCTTC.